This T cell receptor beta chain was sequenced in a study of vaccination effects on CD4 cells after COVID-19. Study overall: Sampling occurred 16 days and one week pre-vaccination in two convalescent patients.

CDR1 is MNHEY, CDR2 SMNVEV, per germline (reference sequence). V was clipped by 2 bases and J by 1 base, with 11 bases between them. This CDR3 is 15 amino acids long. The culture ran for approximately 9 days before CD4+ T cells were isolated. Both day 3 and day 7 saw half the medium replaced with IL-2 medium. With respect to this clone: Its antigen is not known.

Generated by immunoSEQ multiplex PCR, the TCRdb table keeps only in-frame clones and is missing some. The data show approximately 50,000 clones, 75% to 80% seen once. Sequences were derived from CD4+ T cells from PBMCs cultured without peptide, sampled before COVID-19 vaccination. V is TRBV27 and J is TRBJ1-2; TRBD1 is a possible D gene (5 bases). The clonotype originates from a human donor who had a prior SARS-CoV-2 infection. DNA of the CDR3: TGTGCCAGCAGTTTAAAGGGGTACCGTAACTATGGCTACACCTTC. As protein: CASSLKGYRNYGYTF.